Sequencing of this T cell receptor (beta chain) was carried out in a study of T-cell memory formation after mild COVID-19. Looked up from germline, CDR1 is SGHRS and CDR2 is YFSETQ. The CDR3 consists of 15 residues. The trim removed 4 bases at V and 13 bases at J, leaving 8 bases unmatched. About this clonotype itself: The antigen remains unidentified.

TCRdb reprocessed the 5' RACE reads with MiXCR, giving one entry per CDR3 protein. The sample has 450,000 or so distinct CDR3 sequences, 20% seen once. Points from the study as a whole: CD4+ bias marked clones expanding day 15 to 37, unlike balanced contracting clones. Mainly CM and EM harbored the contracting CD4+ clones; mainly EMRA harbored the CD8+ ones.

The V call is TRBV5-1, the J call TRBJ2-1; the match to TRBD2 covers 16 bases. The source material was PBMCs or a T cell subset sorted from them (not recorded which). The TCR originated in an adult woman who had mild COVID-19 (a few samples of this study predate the infection). Cell type and time point are not known. CDR3 nucleotide sequence: TGCGCCAGCAGCGAGGGACTAGCGGGGGGGAGCGAACAGTTCTTC. Translated, it gives CASSEGLAGGSEQFF. Full variable domain (missing parts from reference TRBV5-1 and TRBJ2-1): KAGVTQTPRYLIKTRGQQVTLSCSPISGHRSVSWYQQTPGQGLQFLFEYFSETQRNKGNFPGRFSGRQFSNSRSEMNVSTLELGDSALYLCASSEGLAGGSEQFFGPGTRLTVL.